Listed below are T cell receptor beta chains from one sample, sequenced in a study of blood T cells in healthy people across ages. TCRdb re-derived calls from the 5' RACE reads in MiXCR, one entry per CDR3 protein. Of about 1.8 million distinct CDR3 sequences listed, 49% were seen once; the top ten hold approximately 2%. Sequencing used blood. Every receptor here comes from a woman aged 40 to 50 in good health. Each CDR3 is given with its conserved first and last residue. Only some rows state a clone size, as once, few, many or a class for expanded clones.

>TRBV4-2|TRBJ1-1|15|few
CASSQDGRKGGDAFF
>TRBV7-9|TRBJ2-1|15|.
CASTSGGHQGLGQFF
>TRBV4-2|TRBJ2-6|20|.
CASSLEPKDSIFSGASVLTF
>TRBV12-3/TRBV12-4|TRBJ2-7|15|few
CASRQASGRTYEQYF
>TRBV5-5|TRBJ1-2|14|.
CASSLAKGRLGYTF
>TRBV7-2|TRBJ1-1|13|few
CASSLVSSTEAFF
>TRBV7-2|TRBJ2-1|12|.
CASSPPTPEQFF
>TRBV2|TRBJ2-1|12|.
CASSTQGDEQFF
>TRBV7-9|TRBJ2-4|15|.
CASSFPGQGINEQYF
>TRBV28|TRBJ2-5|13|.
CASSVPGQGTQYF
>TRBV29-1|TRBJ2-5|15|.
CSVHRQQGGGETQYF
>TRBV4-3|TRBJ2-3|16|.
CASSRRTDGLGDTQYF
>TRBV13|TRBJ2-3|15|few
CASSLERGTTDTQYF
>TRBV7-2|TRBJ2-7|15|few
CASTQGDRGRYEQYF
>TRBV7-2|TRBJ2-7|14|.
CASSPLGATYEQYF
>TRBV6-1|TRBJ1-1|13|.
CASATGLNTEAFF
>TRBV28|TRBJ2-7|13|few
CASLRGTTYEQYF
>TRBV19|.|15|.
CASSRIDRGGNEQYF
>TRBV4-3|TRBJ2-7|16|few
CASSQARTGGKNEQYF
>TRBV6-1|TRBJ1-1|13|.
CASSGYGHTEAFF
>TRBV4-3|TRBJ1-4|15|few
CASSQEGSKNEKLFF
>TRBV3-1|TRBJ2-1|15|.
CASSVMGTSANEQFF
>TRBV24-1|TRBJ2-5|15|.
CATSEASGARGTQYF
>TRBV20-1|TRBJ1-2|14|.
CSVRSPSGGRGYTF
>TRBV27|TRBJ2-1|13|many
CASSFRTYNEQFF
>TRBV29-1|TRBJ2-7|16|many
CSVTGLAGDSSYEQYF
>TRBV27|TRBJ2-5|17|.
CASSLSGPYRGGETQYF
>TRBV14|TRBJ2-3|11|few
CASSQEHTQYF
>TRBV7-2|TRBJ2-3|17|.
CASSLGSGGVPTDTQYF
>TRBV9|TRBJ2-1|14|.
CASSLGQGEGEQFF
>TRBV7-2|TRBJ2-6|17|few
CASSLSHRGPGANVLTF
>TRBV7-2|TRBJ1-2|13|few
CASSLYTGEGYTF
>TRBV28|TRBJ2-5|12|.
CAGSELRVPRYF
>TRBV7-2|.|12|.
CASSHLRVEQYF
>TRBV11-2|TRBJ2-4|13|.
CASSLDLRGLQYF
>TRBV6-6|TRBJ2-3|13|.
CASSSSMPDTQYF
>TRBV15|TRBJ1-6|14|.
CATSRDRLNSPLHF
>TRBV18|TRBJ2-7|14|.
CASSPQQGAEEQYF
>TRBV29-1|TRBJ2-1|13|few
CAGGQVSYNEQFF
>TRBV9|TRBJ1-2|15|.
CASSVVGTGVYGYTF
>TRBV7-9|TRBJ2-7|13|few
CASSSLSGAEQYF
>TRBV7-8|TRBJ2-1|16|.
CASSSDLAGGRNEQFF
>TRBV7-9|TRBJ2-1|17|few
CASSSPRDRVSYNEQFF
>TRBV28|TRBJ2-7|14|many
CASSSPGDSYEQYF
>TRBV20-1|TRBJ1-2|14|few
CSASAVISNYGYTF
>TRBV29-1|TRBJ1-2|12|.
CSVEFRGSGYTF